This TCR beta chain was captured in a study of post-analysis software for immune sequencing data. Background on the study: Patients had relapsing-remitting, secondary progressive or progressive-relapsing multiple sclerosis; some lacked subtype.

To note about this clonotype: Its target is not known.

Germline CDR1 is DFQATT and CDR2 is SNEGSKA (reference sequence). V lost 3 bases to trimming and J lost 1 base; unmatched junction nucleotides: 1. There are 14 residues in the CDR3. Findings of the study overall: There were five or six TRBV segments more frequent in patients than controls, and TRBV5-6, TRBV5-1 and TRBV20-1 were among them.

The library was made from cDNA and included unique molecular identifiers. Starting from roughly 1.1 to 9.2 million T cells, the study yielded about 500,000 cDNA molecules. Via MiXCR, TCRdb re-called the PCR reads, giving one row per CDR3 protein. This repertoire shows roughly 600,000 distinct CDR3 sequences, about 40% found once; its top ten account for about 1.8%. The sample comprised blood. The V and J genes are TRBV20-1 and TRBJ2-7, with 12 bases identical to TRBD2. This TCR came from a girl aged 5-17 years with multiple sclerosis. In nucleotides, the CDR3 is TGCAGTGCTAGGCTAGCGGGGGGGTCCTACGAGCAGTACTTC. Translated: CSARLAGGSYEQYF.